A few counts support the clone carrying this T cell receptor beta chain. What it binds is not known. The CDR3 length is 14 residues. The protocol was immunoSEQ multiplex PCR, while the TCRdb copy is restricted to in-frame clones and leaves out a portion. The table includes 90,000 to 130,000 clones, over 75% detected once. These data are taken from a study of cytomegalovirus exposure and HLA in healthy donors. Study observations and caveats: It was reported that the classifier diagnosed cytomegalovirus status with high specificity and sensitivity in both the original and validation cohorts. Cytomegalovirus-associated TCR beta chains were listed, numbering under 200. While the bulk of TCR sequences proved rare, some public TCRs turned up in many donors.

Separate from the approximately 670-subject first cohort, the roughly 120-subject validation cohort was the one that the donors belonged to. The sequenced sample consisted of PBMCs. This TCR derives from a woman aged 18-29 years in good health and CMV-seronegative. This chain links TRBV1 with TRBJ1-6. TRBV1 is termed a pseudogene. The CDR3, as DNA: TGCACCAGCATAGTCCAGGAGGGCTTGGCGCCCCTCCACTTT. It is translated as CTSIVQEGLAPLHF.